Below, 11 T cell receptor beta chains from the same sample are listed, as sequenced in a study of T cell clones after liver transplantation. Assay: immunoSEQ multiplex PCR; the TCRdb copy retains only in-frame clones and omits some. The sample carries about 51,000 clones, 86% recorded once. The sequencing used CD8+ T cells from blood, collected 12 months after liver transplant. The receptor set was obtained from a human patient who received a liver transplant. T cells may partly derive from the graft donor.

This CDR3 reads CASSPTPLEQYF. CDR3 in DNA: TGTGCCAGCAGTCCCACCCCCCTCGAGCAGTACTTC. The rearrangement links TRBV27 to TRBJ2-7; D not certain. The V and J ends lost 5 bases and 6 bases respectively, with 11 bases between them. From germline, CDR1 is MNHEY and CDR2 SMNVEV (reference sequence). The CDR3 contains 12 residues.

This chain uses TRBV27 with TRBJ2-1, with D unclear. V was trimmed by 6 bases and J by 7 bases, leaving 13 bases between them. From germline, CDR1 is MNHEY and CDR2 SMNVEV (reference sequence). There are 13 residues in the CDR3. DNA of the CDR3: TGTGCCAGCAGCTCCTTAGTGGAGAATGAGCAGTTCTTC. As protein: CASSSLVENEQFF.

This chain connects TRBV7-9 to TRBJ2-2; unclear D gene. Germline CDR1 is SEHNR and CDR2 is FQNEAQ (reference sequence). Between the trimmed V and J ends, which lost 5 bases and 3 bases, there was a span of 10 bases. The CDR3 covers 14 residues. The DNA of the CDR3 is TGTGCCAGCAGCGCCTACAAGGACACCGGGGAGCTGTTTTTT. Translated: CASSAYKDTGELFF.

V and J are TRBV27 and TRBJ2-5, with 8 bases that match TRBD1. The CDR3 runs to 14 residues. V gave up 2 bases and J gave up 5 bases; unmatched junction bases: 4. Germline V gene sequence: CDR1 MNHEY, CDR2 SMNVEV (reference sequence). CDR3 sequence: CASSLVQGAETQYF. The CDR3 coding sequence is TGTGCCAGCAGTTTAGTGCAGGGGGCTGAGACCCAGTACTTC.

This chain links TRBV9 with TRBJ2-3; D is perhaps TRBD2 (6 bases). V lost 4 bases and J lost 2, with 23 bases in between. Per germline, CDR1 SGDLS and CDR2 YYNGEE. This CDR3 comprises 18 residues. In DNA, the CDR3 is TGTGCCAGCAGCCCAAAAATGCGGGGCCTCGAAAACACAGATACGCAGTATTTT. Translating gives CASSPKMRGLENTDTQYF. Full variable domain (rest looked up from reference TRBV9 and TRBJ2-3): DSGVTQTPKHLITATGQRVTLRCSPRSGDLSVYWYQQSLDQGLQFLIQYYNGEERAKGNILERFSAQQFPDLHSELNLSSLELGDSALYFCASSPKMRGLENTDTQYFGPGTRLTVL.

This clone is medium-sized within its sample. This chain connects TRBV5-4 to TRBJ2-7; 9 nucleotides line up with TRBD1. J was trimmed by 4 bases and V by 2 bases; bases with no gene match: 4. Germline V lookup: CDR1 SGHNT, CDR2 YYREEE (reference sequence). The CDR3 is made up of 14 amino acids. As DNA, the CDR3 is TGTGCCAGCAGCTTCCGGGACAGGGCTTACGAGCAGTACTTC. As protein: CASSFRDRAYEQYF. Together with reference TRBV5-4 and TRBJ2-7, the CDR3 gives the full variable domain: ETGVTQSPTHLIKTRGQQVTLRCSSQSGHNTVSWYQQALGQGPQFIFQYYREEENGRGNFPPRFSGLQFPNYSSELNVNALELDDSALYLCASSFRDRAYEQYFGPGTRLTVT.

This sequence joins TRBV5-1 and TRBJ2-7, with D perhaps TRBD2 (6 bases). Trimming left V 1 base short and J 3 bases short, with 8 bases between. There are 13 residues in the CDR3. The germline gives CDR1 SGHRS, CDR2 YFSETQ. This CDR3 reads CASSLTGSYEQYF. CDR3 in DNA: TGCGCCAGCAGCTTGACCGGGAGCTACGAGCAGTACTTC.

The genes are TRBV1 and TRBJ1-5. TRBV1 is a known pseudogene. The CDR3 spans 21 residues. CDR3 nucleotides: TGCACCAGCAGCCAAGCAGAAGGGCTCCCGTTCTGGAATATTTTAAATCAGCCCCAGCATTTT. This sequence encodes CTSSQAEGLPFWNILNQPQHF.

The chain joins TRBV19 to TRBJ2-2, with D hard to call. The CDR3 sequence is 14 residues long. Trimming left V 5 bases short and J 1 base short, with 8 bases between. Germline CDR1 reads LNHDA; CDR2 reads SQIVND (reference sequence). This chain's CDR3 is CASSWTQNTGELFF. In DNA form, the CDR3 reads TGTGCCAGTAGTTGGACGCAGAACACCGGGGAGCTGTTTTTT. The full variable domain, completed using reference TRBV19 and TRBJ2-2, is DGGITQSPKYLFRKEGQNVTLSCEQNLNHDAMYWYRQDPGQGLRLIYYSQIVNDFQKGDIAEGYSVSREKKESFPLTVTSAQKNPTAFYLCASSWTQNTGELFFGEGSRLTVL.

This clone was seen a handful of times. This chain joins TRBV19 and TRBJ2-6; D is undetermined. Germline loops: CDR1 LNHDA, CDR2 SQIVND (reference sequence). Trimming removed 2 bases from V and 1 base from J, with 6 bases in between. This CDR3 contains 15 residues. The CDR3 is CASSIQSSGANVLTF. In DNA form, the CDR3 reads TGTGCCAGTAGTATACAGTCGTCTGGGGCCAACGTCCTGACTTTC. The full variable domain, its missing parts supplied by reference TRBV19 and TRBJ2-6, is DGGITQSPKYLFRKEGQNVTLSCEQNLNHDAMYWYRQDPGQGLRLIYYSQIVNDFQKGDIAEGYSVSREKKESFPLTVTSAQKNPTAFYLCASSIQSSGANVLTFGAGSRLTVL.

The CDR3, as DNA: TGTGCCAGCAGCCCGCAGGGAGGGGTTAATGAAAAACTGTTTTTT. Translating gives CASSPQGGVNEKLFF. V and J are TRBV9 and TRBJ1-4; tentative D call: TRBD1 (5 bases). CDR1 is SGDLS, CDR2 YYNGEE, per germline. The CDR3 runs to 15 residues. Trimming took off 4 bases at V and 4 bases at J, with 14 bases between the two ends. The whole variable domain, remainder taken from reference TRBV9 and TRBJ1-4, is DSGVTQTPKHLITATGQRVTLRCSPRSGDLSVYWYQQSLDQGLQFLIQYYNGEERAKGNILERFSAQQFPDLHSELNLSSLELGDSALYFCASSPQGGVNEKLFFGSGTQLSVL.